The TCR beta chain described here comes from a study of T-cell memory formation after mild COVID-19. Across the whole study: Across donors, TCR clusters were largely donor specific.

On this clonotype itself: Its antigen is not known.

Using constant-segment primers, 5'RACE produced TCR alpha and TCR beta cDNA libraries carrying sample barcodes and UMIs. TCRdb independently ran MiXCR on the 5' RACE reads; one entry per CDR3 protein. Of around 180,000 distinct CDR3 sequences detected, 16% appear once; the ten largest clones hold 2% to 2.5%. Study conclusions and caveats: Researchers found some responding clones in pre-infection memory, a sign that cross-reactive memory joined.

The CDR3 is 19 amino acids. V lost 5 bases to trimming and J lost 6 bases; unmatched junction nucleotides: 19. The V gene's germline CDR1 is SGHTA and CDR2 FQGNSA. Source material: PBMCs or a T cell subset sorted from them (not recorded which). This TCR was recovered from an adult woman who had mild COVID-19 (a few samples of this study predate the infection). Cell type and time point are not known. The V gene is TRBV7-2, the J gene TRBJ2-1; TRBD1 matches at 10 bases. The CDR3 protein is CASSPQGQGWLEVGNEQFF. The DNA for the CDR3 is TGTGCCAGCAGCCCCCAGGGACAGGGGTGGCTAGAGGTTGGCAATGAGCAGTTCTTC.